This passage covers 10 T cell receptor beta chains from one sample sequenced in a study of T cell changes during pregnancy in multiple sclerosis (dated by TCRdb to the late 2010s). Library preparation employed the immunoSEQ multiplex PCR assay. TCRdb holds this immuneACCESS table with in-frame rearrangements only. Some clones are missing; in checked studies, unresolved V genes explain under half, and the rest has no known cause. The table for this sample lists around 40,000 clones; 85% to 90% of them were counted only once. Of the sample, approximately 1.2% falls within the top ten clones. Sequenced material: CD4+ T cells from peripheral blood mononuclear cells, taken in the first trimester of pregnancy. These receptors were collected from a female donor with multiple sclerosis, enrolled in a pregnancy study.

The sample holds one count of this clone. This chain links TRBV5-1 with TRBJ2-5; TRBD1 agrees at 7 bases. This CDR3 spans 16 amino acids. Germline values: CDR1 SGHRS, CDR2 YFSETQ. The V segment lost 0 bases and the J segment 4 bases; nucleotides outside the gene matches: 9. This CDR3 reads CASSLGTRDSGETQYF. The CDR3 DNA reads TGCGCCAGCAGCTTGGGTACCCGGGACAGTGGAGAGACCCAGTACTTC.

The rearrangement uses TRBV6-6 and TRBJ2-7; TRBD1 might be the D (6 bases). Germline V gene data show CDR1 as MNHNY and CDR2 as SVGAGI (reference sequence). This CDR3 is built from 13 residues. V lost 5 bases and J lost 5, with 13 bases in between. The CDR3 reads CASSSHRDHEQYF. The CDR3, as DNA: TGTGCCAGCAGTAGCCACAGGGACCACGAGCAGTACTTC.

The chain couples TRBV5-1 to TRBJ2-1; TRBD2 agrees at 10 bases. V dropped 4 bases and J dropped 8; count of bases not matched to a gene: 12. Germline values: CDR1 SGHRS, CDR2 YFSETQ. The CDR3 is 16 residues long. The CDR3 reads CASSVLAGIGQYEQFF. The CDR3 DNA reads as TGCGCCAGCAGCGTACTAGCGGGGATTGGGCAGTATGAGCAGTTCTTC. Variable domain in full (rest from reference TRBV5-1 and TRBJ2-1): KAGVTQTPRYLIKTRGQQVTLSCSPISGHRSVSWYQQTPGQGLQFLFEYFSETQRNKGNFPGRFSGRQFSNSRSEMNVSTLELGDSALYLCASSVLAGIGQYEQFFGPGTRLTVL.

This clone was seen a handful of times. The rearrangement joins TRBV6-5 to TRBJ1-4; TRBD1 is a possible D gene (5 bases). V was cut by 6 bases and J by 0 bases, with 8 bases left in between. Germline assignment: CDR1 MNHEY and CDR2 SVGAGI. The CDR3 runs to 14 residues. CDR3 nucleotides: TGTGCCAGCAGAAAGACAGCAACTAATGAAAAACTGTTTTTT. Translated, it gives CASRKTATNEKLFF.

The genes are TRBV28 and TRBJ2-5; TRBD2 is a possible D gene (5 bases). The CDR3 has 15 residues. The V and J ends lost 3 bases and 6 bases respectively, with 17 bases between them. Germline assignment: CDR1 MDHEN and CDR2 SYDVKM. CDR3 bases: TGTGCCAGCAGTTTTTTGGAACTAGAGATGAAGACCCAGTACTTC. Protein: CASSFLELEMKTQYF.

The CDR3 reads CASRTLRPYEQYF. For the CDR3, the DNA is TGTGCCAGCAGAACACTAAGGCCCTACGAGCAGTACTTC. The chain uses TRBV28 and TRBJ2-7; D gene unclear. The CDR3 spans 13 residues. The V and J ends lost 6 bases and 2 bases respectively, with 11 bases between them. Germline assignment: CDR1 MDHEN and CDR2 SYDVKM.

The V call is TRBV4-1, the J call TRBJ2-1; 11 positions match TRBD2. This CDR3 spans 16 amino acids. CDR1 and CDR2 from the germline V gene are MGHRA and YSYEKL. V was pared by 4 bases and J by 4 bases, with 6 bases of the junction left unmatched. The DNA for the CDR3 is TGCGCCAGCAGCCTCACGGGACTAGCGGCATACAATGAGCAGTTCTTC. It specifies CASSLTGLAAYNEQFF.

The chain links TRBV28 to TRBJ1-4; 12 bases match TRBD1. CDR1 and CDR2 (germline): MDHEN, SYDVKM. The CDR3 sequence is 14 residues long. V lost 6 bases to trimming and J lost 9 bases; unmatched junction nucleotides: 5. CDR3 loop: CASSGTGGRQKLFF. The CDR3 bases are TGTGCCAGCAGCGGGACAGGGGGCCGCCAAAAACTGTTTTTT.

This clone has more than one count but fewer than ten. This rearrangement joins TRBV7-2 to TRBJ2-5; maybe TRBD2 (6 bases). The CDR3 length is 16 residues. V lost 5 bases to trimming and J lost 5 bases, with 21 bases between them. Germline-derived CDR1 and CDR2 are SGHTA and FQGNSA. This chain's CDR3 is CASSPIGVGSGETQYF. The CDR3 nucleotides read TGTGCCAGCAGCCCCATTGGGGTCGGGAGCGGGGAGACCCAGTACTTC.

In DNA form, the CDR3 reads TGTGCCAGCAGCCCCAGCGTGGGGCTATCCTACAATGAGCAGTTCTTC. This gives the protein CASSPSVGLSYNEQFF. The genes are TRBV6-4 and TRBJ2-1, with D possibly matching TRBD1 (5 bases). CDR1 and CDR2 (germline): MRHNA, SNTAGT. V was cut by 6 bases and J by 1 base, with 16 bases left in between. The CDR3 runs 16 residues.